Listed here are 25 T cell receptor beta chains from one sample, sequenced in a study of early T cells in non-severe SARS-CoV-2 infection. MiXCR was run by TCRdb on the 5' RACE reads, yielding one entry per CDR3 protein. Counted here are 55,000 to 80,000 distinct CDR3 sequences, more than 9.5% occurring once; the ten biggest clones make up roughly 5.7%. Sample: whole blood, taken at baseline. These receptors were collected from an adult who was a healthcare worker with PCR-confirmed SARS-CoV-2 infection or an uninfected control (not recorded which).

V and J are TRBV20-1 and TRBJ1-1, with D possibly TRBD1 on 5 matching bases. The ends were cut back, 5 bases at V and 0 bases at J, with 10 bases in the middle. CDR3 length: 13 amino acids. Germline CDR1 DFQATT, CDR2 SNEGSKA (reference sequence). In nucleotides, the CDR3 is TGCAGTGCTCCGGGACGTATGAACACTGAAGCTTTCTTT. Residues: CSAPGRMNTEAFF.

The chain links TRBV24-1 to TRBJ2-1; D unresolved. Deletions cut 5 bases from V and 0 bases from J, with 7 bases between. Germline CDR1 and CDR2: KGHDR and SFDVKD. The CDR3 totals 14 residues. CDR3 in DNA: TGTGCCACCAGTGGGCAGCCCTCCTACAATGAGCAGTTCTTC. It codes for CATSGQPSYNEQFF.

This clonotype was seen at least ten times. The CDR3 region is CASSLAPRGDLTDTQYF. In DNA, the CDR3 is TGCGCCAGCAGCTTGGCCCCGCGGGGCGACCTCACAGATACGCAGTATTTT. The V gene is TRBV5-1, the J gene TRBJ2-3, with D possibly being TRBD2 (6 bases). V was cut by 0 bases and J by 2 bases, with 16 bases left in between. The CDR3 has 17 amino acids. CDR1 SGHRS and CDR2 YFSETQ come from the germline V gene.

The sample holds many counts of this clonotype. This chain joins TRBV7-3 and TRBJ2-1; D possibly corresponds to TRBD2 (6 bases). Germline CDR1 SGHTA, CDR2 FQGTGA. The CDR3 extends over 17 amino acids. Trimming took off 1 base at V and 6 bases at J, with 19 bases between the two ends. In DNA form, the CDR3 reads TGTGCCAGCAGCTTAAAGTCATCGCGGGGTGGTCTCAATGAGCAGTTCTTC. It encodes CASSLKSSRGGLNEQFF.

This chain connects TRBV5-1 to TRBJ2-7, with 9 bases identical to TRBD2. Per the germline V gene, CDR1 is SGHRS and CDR2 is YFSETQ. V gave up 3 bases and J gave up 2 bases; unmatched junction bases: 6. The CDR3 runs 15 residues. The CDR3 region has the DNA TGCGCCAGCAGCTCGTTGACTAGCGGTACCTACGAGCAGTACTTC. This sequence encodes CASSSLTSGTYEQYF.

The chain combines TRBV29-1 with TRBJ2-4; no reliable D call. The CDR3 totals 12 residues. Per the germline V gene, CDR1 is SQVTM and CDR2 is ANQGSEA. Deletions cut 4 bases from V and 8 bases from J, with 12 bases between. The CDR3 spells CSVVARRDIQYF. The CDR3, as DNA: TGCAGCGTTGTGGCCCGTCGAGACATTCAGTACTTC.

This clonotype was seen many times. This sequence joins TRBV5-4 and TRBJ2-3, with TRBD2 matching over 10 bases. This CDR3 region has 16 residues. J was trimmed by 0 bases and V by 2 bases; bases with no gene match: 3. Germline CDR1 reads SGHNT; CDR2 reads YYREEE (reference sequence). CDR3 loop: CASSFPSGGSTDTQYF. The DNA of the CDR3 is TGTGCCAGCAGCTTCCCTAGCGGGGGAAGCACAGATACGCAGTATTTT. The full variable domain, its missing parts supplied by reference TRBV5-4 and TRBJ2-3, is ETGVTQSPTHLIKTRGQQVTLRCSSQSGHNTVSWYQQALGQGPQFIFQYYREEENGRGNFPPRFSGLQFPNYSSELNVNALELDDSALYLCASSFPSGGSTDTQYFGPGTRLTVL.

The V and J genes are TRBV7-9 and TRBJ2-7; D unclear. V was shortened by 5 bases and J by 5 bases, with 7 bases between the two germline ends. The length of the CDR3 is 11 residues. Germline V gene lookup returns CDR1 SEHNR and CDR2 FQNEAQ (reference sequence). The CDR3 DNA is TGTGCCAGCAGCCTCCTAAACGAGCAGTACTTC. This sequence encodes CASSLLNEQYF. Supplemented by reference TRBV7-9 and TRBJ2-7, the full variable domain reads DTGVSQNPRHKITKRGQNVTFRCDPISEHNRLYWYRQTLGQGPEFLTYFQNEAQLEKSRLLSDRFSAERPKGSFSTLEIQRTEQGDSAMYLCASSLLNEQYFGPGTRLTVT.

This clonotype was seen more than once but under ten times. DNA for the CDR3: TGTGCCAGCAGAACTAGCGGGGGAACCGGGGAGCTGTTTTTT. Translation: CASRTSGGTGELFF. The rearrangement joins TRBV6-5 to TRBJ2-2; 11 bases agree with TRBD2. This CDR3 region has 14 residues. J was trimmed by 5 bases and V by 6 bases; bases with no gene match: 2. Germline-derived CDR1 and CDR2 are MNHEY and SVGAGI.

This chain joins TRBV7-9 and TRBJ2-7; no clear D gene. V gave up 5 bases and J gave up 3 bases, with 20 bases separating them. The CDR3 spans 16 residues. The germline V gene has CDR1 SEHNR and CDR2 FQNEAQ (reference sequence). Here the CDR3 DNA reads TGTGCCAGCAGCCCCGGGTCCGGCTCGCGGATCTACGAGCAGTACTTC. Amino acids: CASSPGSGSRIYEQYF.

The rearrangement joins TRBV29-1 to TRBJ2-3; weak D call: TRBD1 (6 bases). The V end was cut by 7 bases, the J end by 4 bases, with 15 bases between. CDR1 SQVTM and CDR2 ANQGSEA come from the germline V gene. The CDR3 is 13 residues long. CDR3 DNA: TGCAGCGGGTCCGGGACAATCGCAGATACGCAGTATTTT. Encoded protein: CSGSGTIADTQYF.

The chain couples TRBV29-1 to TRBJ1-2, with a weak D call TRBD1 (6 bases). The CDR3 runs 13 residues. V lost 8 bases, J lost 7 bases, and 20 bases lay in between. CDR1 and CDR2 (germline): SQVTM, ANQGSEA. CDR3 DNA: TGCAGCTCAGGTCTAGGCAGGGGATCTGGCTACACCTTC. Translation: CSSGLGRGSGYTF.

This clonotype was picked up a small number of times. This rearrangement joins TRBV18 to TRBJ1-5, with TRBD1 as a possible D gene (6 bases). With 3 bases removed from V and 5 bases from J, the gap between germline ends came to 26 bases. The CDR3 runs 19 residues. The V gene's germline CDR1 is KGHSH and CDR2 LQKENI. The chain's CDR3 is CASSPLGAESGSQYQPQHF. CDR3 coding DNA: TGTGCCAGCTCACCGTTGGGGGCCGAGTCGGGGTCTCAATATCAGCCCCAGCATTTT.

The CDR3 DNA is TGTGCCAGCAGCCCCCCGGAGAGTTCTAGCACAGATACGCAGTATTTT. Protein: CASSPPESSSTDTQYF. The chain combines TRBV9 with TRBJ2-3; D is ambiguous. The V end was cut by 4 bases, the J end by 0 bases, with 15 bases between. CDR1 is SGDLS and CDR2 is YYNGEE in the germline V gene. This CDR3 comprises 16 residues.

This clonotype was observed a handful of times. V and J are TRBV27 and TRBJ2-1; 12 bases map to TRBD2. Germline loops: CDR1 MNHEY, CDR2 SMNVEV (reference sequence). V trimming: 4 bases; J trimming: 4 bases; junction bases outside the gene matches: 5. The CDR3 runs to 16 residues. The CDR3 DNA follows: TGTGCCAGCAGTTCCGGACTAGCGGGGAAGTACAATGAGCAGTTCTTC. Translated: CASSSGLAGKYNEQFF.

This clonotype has more than one count but fewer than ten. The chain joins TRBV11-1 to TRBJ2-1; 9 bases are shared with TRBD2. In germline, CDR1 is SGHAT, CDR2 FQDESV (reference sequence). The trim removed 3 bases at V and 0 bases at J, leaving 0 bases unmatched. The CDR3 is 15 residues long. The CDR3 DNA reads as TGTGCCAGCAGCTTTAGCGGGAGCTCCTACAATGAGCAGTTCTTC. As protein: CASSFSGSSYNEQFF.

The V gene is TRBV20-1, the J gene TRBJ2-7; the D gene is possibly TRBD1 (5 bases). Trimming shortened V by 5 bases and J by 0 bases, and 14 bases separated the two germline ends. The CDR3 contains 14 residues. Germline V gene data show CDR1 as DFQATT and CDR2 as SNEGSKA (reference sequence). The CDR3 bases are TGCAGTGCTCCCGACAGAAAAGGCTCCTACGAGCAGTACTTC. Translating gives CSAPDRKGSYEQYF.

This clonotype turned up a few times. The gene calls are TRBV29-1 and TRBJ2-5; 8 bases line up with TRBD2. The CDR3 has 11 residues. With 5 bases clipped from V and 6 bases from J, the junction kept 2 bases outside the gene matches. From germline, CDR1 is SQVTM and CDR2 ANQGSEA. CDR3 nucleotide sequence: TGCAGCGTTCGCGGGGGGCAGACCCAGTACTTC. It is translated as CSVRGGQTQYF.

This clonotype has a count of ten or more. The chain joins TRBV30 to TRBJ2-6; D call uncertain. V was pared by 3 bases and J by 0 bases, with 0 bases between. CDR3 length: 12 residues. Germline V gene sequence: CDR1 GTSNPN, CDR2 SVGIG (reference sequence). CDR3 in DNA: TGTGCCTGGAGCTCTGGGGCCAACGTCCTGACTTTC. Protein product: CAWSSGANVLTF.

The chain is built from TRBV7-6 and TRBJ2-3; 10 bases align to TRBD2. This CDR3 has 16 residues. Trimming removed 2 bases from V and 7 bases from J; junction bases left unmatched: 9. Germline CDR1 reads SGHVS; CDR2 reads FNYEAQ. The CDR3 region has the DNA TGTGCCAGCAGCTTACTGATTAGCGGGGGGATTAATACGCAGTATTTT. Translation: CASSLLISGGINTQYF.

The chain has TRBV24-1 and TRBJ2-1, with 11 bases lining up with TRBD2. The CDR3 is 15 amino acids. V lost 4 bases and J lost 7; bases outside the gene matches: 5. CDR1 is KGHDR and CDR2 is SFDVKD in the germline V gene. CDR3 region: CATSETSGGRNEQFF. The CDR3 nucleotides are TGTGCCACCAGTGAAACTAGCGGGGGACGGAATGAGCAGTTCTTC.

CDR3 in DNA: TGTGCTAGTGGGGGACCTAGCGGGACTAGCACAGATACGCAGTATTTT. Encoded protein: CASGGPSGTSTDTQYF. The chain has TRBV12-5 and TRBJ2-3; 9 bases line up with TRBD2. This CDR3 is built from 16 residues. The germline CDR1 and CDR2 sequences are LGHNT and FRNRAP. Trimming at V came to 6 bases and at J to 0 bases, leaving 7 bases not matched to a gene.

The chain is built from TRBV6-1 and TRBJ1-1; 9 bases fit TRBD1. Germline values: CDR1 MNHNS, CDR2 SASEGT. CDR3 size: 14 residues. The V segment lost 5 bases and the J segment 5 bases; nucleotides outside the gene matches: 6. Written as DNA, the CDR3 is TGTGCCAGCAGTCCTTCACAGGGGGCGACTGAAGCTTTCTTT. Its translation: CASSPSQGATEAFF.

This clonotype was seen a few times. The chain combines TRBV20-1 with TRBJ1-1; TRBD1 matches 10 bases. This CDR3 has 13 amino acids. Trimming removed 6 bases from V and 6 bases from J; junction bases left unmatched: 7. Germline V gives CDR1 DFQATT, CDR2 SNEGSKA (reference sequence). CDR3 coding DNA: TGCAGTGCCGGGACAGGGGAGGCGTCTGAAGCTTTCTTT. It codes for CSAGTGEASEAFF.

This clonotype was seen many times. This sequence joins TRBV7-9 and TRBJ1-1; no reliable D call. Germline loops: CDR1 SEHNR, CDR2 FQNEAQ (reference sequence). V gave up 0 bases and J gave up 0 bases, with 8 bases separating them. There are 15 residues in the CDR3. The DNA for the CDR3 is TGTGCCAGCAGCTTAGCCCTAGGGTTGAACACTGAAGCTTTCTTT. Protein product: CASSLALGLNTEAFF.